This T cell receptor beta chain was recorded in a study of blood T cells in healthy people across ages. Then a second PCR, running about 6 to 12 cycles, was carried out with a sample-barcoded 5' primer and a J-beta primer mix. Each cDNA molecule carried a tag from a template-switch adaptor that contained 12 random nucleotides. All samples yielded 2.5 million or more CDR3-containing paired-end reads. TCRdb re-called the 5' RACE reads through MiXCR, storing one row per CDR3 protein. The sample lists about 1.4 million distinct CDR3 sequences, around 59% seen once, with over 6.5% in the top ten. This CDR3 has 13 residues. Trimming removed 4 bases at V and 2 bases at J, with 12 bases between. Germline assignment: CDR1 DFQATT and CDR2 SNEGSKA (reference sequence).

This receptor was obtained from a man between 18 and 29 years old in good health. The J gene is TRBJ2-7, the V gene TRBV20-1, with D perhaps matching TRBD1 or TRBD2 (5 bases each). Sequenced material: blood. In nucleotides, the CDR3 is TGCAGTGCTACGGGGACGGCCACCTACGAGCAGTACTTC. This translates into CSATGTATYEQYF.